This T cell receptor (beta chain) was retrieved from a study of STAT5B mutations in CD4+ large granular lymphocyte leukemia. Study conclusions and caveats: Data were not HLA-matched across samples. Without putative leukemic clones, patient CD4-sorted repertoires remained more clonal than healthy CD4+ repertoires.

Sequenced by immunoSEQ multiplex PCR; TCRdb stores in-frame clones only, minus some. The table includes fewer than 25,000 clones, roughly 79% detected once. The CDR3 length is 15 residues. The V gene lost 3 bases and the J gene lost 0 bases, with 12 bases spanning the gap. CDR1 is LNHDA and CDR2 is SQIVND in the germline V gene (reference sequence). Points on this clone: The antigen is undetermined.

The chain carries TRBV19 and TRBJ2-7; perhaps TRBD2 as D (5 bases). The sample was CD4+ T cells from blood buffy coats. The clonotype originates from a human donor in good health. The CDR3 is CASSIRDTTSYEQYF. CDR3 nucleotides: TGTGCCAGTAGTATCCGGGATACCACCTCCTACGAGCAGTACTTC.